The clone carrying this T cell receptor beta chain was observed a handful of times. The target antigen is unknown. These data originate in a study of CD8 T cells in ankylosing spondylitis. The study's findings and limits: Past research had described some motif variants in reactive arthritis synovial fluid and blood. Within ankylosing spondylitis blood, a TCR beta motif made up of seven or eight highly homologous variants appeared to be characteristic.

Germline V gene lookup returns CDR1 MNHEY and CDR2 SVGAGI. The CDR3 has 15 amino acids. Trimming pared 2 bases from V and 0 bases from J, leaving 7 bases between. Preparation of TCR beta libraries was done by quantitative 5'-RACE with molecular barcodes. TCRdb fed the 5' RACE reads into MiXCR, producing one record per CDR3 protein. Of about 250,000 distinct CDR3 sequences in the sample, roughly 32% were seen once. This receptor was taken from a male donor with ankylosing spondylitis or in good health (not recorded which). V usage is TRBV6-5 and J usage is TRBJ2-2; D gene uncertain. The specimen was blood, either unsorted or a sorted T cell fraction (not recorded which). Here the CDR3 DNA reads TGTGCCAGCAGTTACATAGGGCCGAACACCGGGGAGCTGTTTTTT. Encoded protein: CASSYIGPNTGELFF.